These 18 T cell receptor beta chains originate from one sample sequenced in a study of blood T cell repertoires in COVID-19. Method: immunoSEQ multiplex PCR; TCRdb's copy keeps in-frame clones and lacks some. The data contain approximately 82,000 clones, roughly 89% of them seen just once; the ten biggest clones take up about 14%. Sequenced material: peripheral blood. Source of these receptors: a man between 65 and 80 years old with active or convalescent COVID-19.

The chain joins TRBV5-1 to TRBJ2-3; possible D gene TRBD2, 5 bases. V was cut by 2 bases and J by 6 bases, with 13 bases left in between. In germline, CDR1 is SGHRS, CDR2 YFSETQ. This CDR3 has 14 residues. The CDR3 protein is CASSFERPGDTQYF. In DNA form, the CDR3 reads TGCGCCAGCAGCTTCGAGCGGCCGGGGGATACGCAGTATTTT.

The rearrangement links TRBV3-1 (or the pseudogene TRBV3-2) to TRBJ1-2; D is perhaps TRBD1 (5 bases). CDR3 size: 15 residues. V lost 7 bases and J lost 4, with 19 bases in between. Germline CDR1 and CDR2: LGHDT and YNNKEL (reference sequence). This CDR3 is CASTFGGTLGYGYTF. The CDR3 DNA sequence: TGTGCCAGCACCTTCGGGGGAACTCTTGGCTATGGCTACACCTTC.

The chain carries TRBV6-5 and TRBJ1-2, with D possibly TRBD1 on 6 matching bases. Looked up from germline, CDR1 is MNHEY and CDR2 is SVGAGI. This CDR3 is 15 amino acids long. Trimming cost V 4 bases and J 5 bases, with 17 bases left between them. CDR3 nucleotide sequence: TGTGCCAGCAGTTCCTCGGGGGGGCTATGGTATGGCTACACCTTC. It translates to CASSSSGGLWYGYTF.

V is TRBV5-4 and J is TRBJ2-3; 10 nucleotides match TRBD1. CDR3 length: 15 residues. CDR1 is SGHNT, CDR2 YYREEE, per germline (reference sequence). The junction had 2 bases not matched to a gene; V was cut back by 4 bases and J by 0 bases. The CDR3 coding sequence is TGTGCCAGCAGCGGGACAGGGGCTAGCACAGATACGCAGTATTTT. Translating it yields CASSGTGASTDTQYF. Variable domain in full (rest from reference TRBV5-4 and TRBJ2-3): ETGVTQSPTHLIKTRGQQVTLRCSSQSGHNTVSWYQQALGQGPQFIFQYYREEENGRGNFPPRFSGLQFPNYSSELNVNALELDDSALYLCASSGTGASTDTQYFGPGTRLTVL.

The genes are TRBV6-1 and TRBJ2-3; 10 bases line up with TRBD2. CDR1 is MNHNS and CDR2 is SASEGT in the germline V gene. The trim removed 1 base at V and 4 bases at J, leaving 2 bases unmatched. This CDR3 contains 15 residues. Here the CDR3 DNA reads TGTGCCAGCAGTGAAGGGACTAGCGGACCAGATACGCAGTATTTT. This codes for CASSEGTSGPDTQYF.

The chain links TRBV12-3 or TRBV12-4 to TRBJ1-5, with 7 bases fitting TRBD1. The CDR3 contains 13 residues. J gave up 4 bases and V 5 bases, and 2 bases lay outside the gene matches. CDR3 sequence reads: CASSTTGNQPQHF. CDR3 sequence (DNA): TGTGCCAGCAGTACGACAGGGAATCAGCCCCAGCATTTT.

This sequence joins TRBV4-2 and TRBJ1-2; 7 nucleotides agree with TRBD1. This CDR3 is built from 16 residues. J was trimmed by 3 bases and V by 0 bases; bases with no gene match: 7. CDR1 is LGHNA and CDR2 is YNFKEQ in the germline V gene. DNA for the CDR3: TGTGCCAGCAGCCAAGATCAAAGGGACAGAGACTATGGCTACACCTTC. It translates to CASSQDQRDRDYGYTF.

The rearrangement joins TRBV29-1 to TRBJ2-7; 12 nucleotides align to TRBD1. With 7 bases clipped from V and 7 bases from J, the junction kept 5 bases outside the gene matches. The CDR3 spans 12 residues. Looked up from germline, CDR1 is SQVTM and CDR2 is ANQGSEA. The chain's CDR3 is CSAGTGGNEQYF. In DNA, the CDR3 is TGCAGCGCAGGGACAGGGGGCAATGAGCAGTACTTC.

V and J are TRBV3-1 (or the pseudogene TRBV3-2) and TRBJ2-3; D is perhaps TRBD2 (6 bases). Germline assignment: CDR1 LGHDT and CDR2 YNNKEL (reference sequence). The CDR3 extends over 13 amino acids. V was cut by 11 bases and J by 4 bases, with 16 bases left in between. CDR3 residues: CAVRGAGPDTQYF. CDR3 in DNA: TGTGCCGTAAGGGGCGCGGGACCAGATACGCAGTATTTT.

The V gene is TRBV7-9, the J gene TRBJ1-4, with 8 nucleotides matching TRBD1. Unmatched junction bases numbered 8, after V lost 4 bases and J lost 7 bases. Per the germline V gene, CDR1 is SEHNR and CDR2 is FQNEAQ (reference sequence). The CDR3 is 15 residues long. This CDR3 is CASSSQGAKVEKLFF. The CDR3 DNA is TGTGCCAGCAGCTCTCAGGGGGCTAAAGTTGAAAAACTGTTTTTT.

This clone was detected only once. J is TRBJ1-5 and V is TRBV30; no firm D call. Trimming removed 1 base at V and 4 bases at J, with 20 bases between. Germline CDR1 GTSNPN, CDR2 SVGIG (reference sequence). This CDR3 has 17 amino acids. The CDR3 sequence: CAWSAPRSRRLNQPQHF. The DNA for the CDR3 is TGTGCCTGGAGTGCCCCCCGGAGTCGGCGCCTTAATCAGCCCCAGCATTTT. Supplemented by reference TRBV30 and TRBJ1-5, the full variable domain reads SQTIHQWPATLVQPVGSPLSLECTVEGTSNPNLYWYRQAAGRGLQLLFYSVGIGQISSEVPQNLSASRPQDRQFILSSKKLLLSDSGFYLCAWSAPRSRRLNQPQHFGDGTRLSIL.

This sequence joins TRBV18 and TRBJ2-1, with 8 bases fitting TRBD2. The CDR3 runs to 14 residues. J gave up 12 bases and V 3 bases, and 10 bases lay outside the gene matches. Germline CDR1 reads KGHSH; CDR2 reads LQKENI. The CDR3 sequence: CASSPSGLANLQFF. The CDR3, as DNA: TGTGCCAGCTCACCGTCCGGACTAGCCAATTTGCAGTTCTTC.

The gene calls are TRBV6-4 and TRBJ1-1; possibly TRBD1 for D (6 bases). With 1 base removed from V and 0 bases from J, the gap between germline ends came to 18 bases. Germline-derived CDR1 and CDR2 are MRHNA and SNTAGT. The CDR3 covers 18 residues. CDR3 sequence (DNA): TGTGCCAGCAGTGACTGTAAACAGGGAAAAACCATGAACACTGAAGCTTTCTTT. It translates to CASSDCKQGKTMNTEAFF.

The J gene is TRBJ2-7, the V gene TRBV12-3 or TRBV12-4, with no clear D. Trimming shortened V by 6 bases and J by 2 bases, and 11 bases separated the two germline ends. CDR3 size: 13 residues. The CDR3 reads CASRLGSPYEQYF. In nucleotides, the CDR3 is TGTGCCAGCAGGCTGGGCTCCCCCTACGAGCAGTACTTC.

The gene calls are TRBV30 and TRBJ1-5; 8 positions match TRBD1. The CDR3 spans 14 residues. Germline V gene data show CDR1 as GTSNPN and CDR2 as SVGIG (reference sequence). V lost 4 bases, J lost 6 bases, and 8 bases stayed unmatched. DNA of the CDR3: TGTGCCTGGAACCAGGGGGCGCCTGGTCAGCCCCAGCATTTT. As protein: CAWNQGAPGQPQHF.

The chain couples TRBV6-5 to TRBJ2-7; 7 nucleotides match TRBD1. The length of the CDR3 is 12 residues. Germline lookup yields CDR1 MNHEY and CDR2 SVGAGI. V dropped 6 bases and J dropped 5; count of bases not matched to a gene: 4. CDR3 in DNA: TGTGCCAGCAGCCGTACAGGGGACGAGCAGTACTTC. Translated, it gives CASSRTGDEQYF.

This clone was seen more than once but under ten times. The V and J genes are TRBV5-4 and TRBJ1-2, with D unclear. The CDR3 covers 12 residues. In germline, CDR1 is SGHNT, CDR2 YYREEE (reference sequence). The V end was cut by 0 bases, the J end by 5 bases, with 5 bases between. CDR3 sequence: CASSLGVYGYTF. The CDR3 bases are TGTGCCAGCAGCTTGGGAGTGTATGGCTACACCTTC.

The chain is built from TRBV6-2 or TRBV6-3 and TRBJ2-1; 7 nucleotides match TRBD2. The CDR3 length is 13 residues. The V gene end was trimmed by 2 bases and the J gene end by 6 bases; junction bases not matched to a gene: 1. Germline CDR1 is MNHEY and CDR2 is SVGEGT. The CDR3 is CASSYGGSNEQFF. The CDR3 coding sequence is TGTGCCAGCAGTTACGGCGGGAGCAATGAGCAGTTCTTC.